The entry below gives a single T cell receptor (beta chain) sequence along with its context. Using immunoSEQ multiplex PCR, the repertoire was profiled, and TCRdb retains in-frame clones only, with some absent. This table has tens of thousands of clones, roughly 90% appearing once. This record belongs to a study of T cells in tuberculosis. This CDR3 comprises 15 residues. Trimming took 5 bases from V and 5 from J; bases not matched to a gene: 6. From germline, CDR1 is MNHEY and CDR2 SVGAGI. This TCR came from a donor between 10 and 35 years old with latent tuberculosis or without tuberculosis infection. Some clones in this sample may be carry-over from other donors' samples. This chain uses TRBV6-5 with TRBJ2-5; 12 positions match TRBD2. Sequencing used PBMCs. This CDR3 is CASSATSGRGETQYF. The CDR3 DNA is TGTGCCAGCAGTGCGACTAGCGGGAGAGGTGAGACCCAGTACTTC.